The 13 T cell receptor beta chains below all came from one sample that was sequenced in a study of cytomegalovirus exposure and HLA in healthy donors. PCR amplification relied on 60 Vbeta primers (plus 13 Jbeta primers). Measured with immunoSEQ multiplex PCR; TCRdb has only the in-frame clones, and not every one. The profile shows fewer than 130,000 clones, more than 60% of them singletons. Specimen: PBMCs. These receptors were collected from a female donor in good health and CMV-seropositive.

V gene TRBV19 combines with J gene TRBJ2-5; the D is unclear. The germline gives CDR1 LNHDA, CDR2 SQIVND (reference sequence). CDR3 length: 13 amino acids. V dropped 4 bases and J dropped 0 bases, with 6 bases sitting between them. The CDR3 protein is CASSRAYQETQYF. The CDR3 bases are TGTGCCAGTAGTAGGGCATACCAAGAGACCCAGTACTTC.

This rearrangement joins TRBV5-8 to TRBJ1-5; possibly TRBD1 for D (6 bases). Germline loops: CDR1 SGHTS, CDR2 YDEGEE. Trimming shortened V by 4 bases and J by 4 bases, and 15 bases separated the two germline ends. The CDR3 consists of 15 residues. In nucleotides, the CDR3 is TGTGCCAGCAGCGCCGGCCTACAGGGAAATCAGCCCCAGCATTTT. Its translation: CASSAGLQGNQPQHF.

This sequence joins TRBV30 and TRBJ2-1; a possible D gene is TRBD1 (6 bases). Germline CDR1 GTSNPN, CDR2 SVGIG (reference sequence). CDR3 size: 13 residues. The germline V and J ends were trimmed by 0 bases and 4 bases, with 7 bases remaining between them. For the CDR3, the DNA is TGTGCCTGGAGTGTAGGGGGTTACAATGAGCAGTTCTTC. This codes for CAWSVGGYNEQFF. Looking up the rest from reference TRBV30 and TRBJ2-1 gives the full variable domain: SQTIHQWPATLVQPVGSPLSLECTVEGTSNPNLYWYRQAAGRGLQLLFYSVGIGQISSEVPQNLSASRPQDRQFILSSKKLLLSDSGFYLCAWSVGGYNEQFFGPGTRLTVL.

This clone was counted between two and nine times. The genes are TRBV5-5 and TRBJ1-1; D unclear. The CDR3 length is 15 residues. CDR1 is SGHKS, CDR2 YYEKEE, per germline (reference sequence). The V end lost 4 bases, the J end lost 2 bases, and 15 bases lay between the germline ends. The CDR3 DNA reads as TGTGCCAGCAGCCGGGTCGACCGGGGAAACACTGAAGCTTTCTTT. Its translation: CASSRVDRGNTEAFF.

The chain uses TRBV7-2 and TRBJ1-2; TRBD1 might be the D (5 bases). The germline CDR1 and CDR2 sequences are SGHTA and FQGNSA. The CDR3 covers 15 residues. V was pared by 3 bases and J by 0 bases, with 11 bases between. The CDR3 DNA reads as TGTGCCAGCAGCTTTCGACAGATAGCTAACTATGGCTACACCTTC. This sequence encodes CASSFRQIANYGYTF.

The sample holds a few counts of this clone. The CDR3 loop is CASTGAAGNSYEQYF. The CDR3 DNA reads as TGTGCCAGCACCGGGGCCGCGGGGAATTCCTACGAGCAGTACTTC. The genes are TRBV6-1 and TRBJ2-7; TRBD2 is a possible D gene (6 bases). This CDR3 spans 15 amino acids. Germline V CDR1 and CDR2: MNHNS, SASEGT. Trimming removed 7 bases at V and 1 base at J, with 17 bases between.

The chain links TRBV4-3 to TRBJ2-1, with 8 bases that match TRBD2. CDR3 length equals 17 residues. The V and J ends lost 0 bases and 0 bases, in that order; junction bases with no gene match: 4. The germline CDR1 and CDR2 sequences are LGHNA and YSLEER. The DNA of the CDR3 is TGCGCCAGCAGCCAAGATGCGGGGGGCCCCTCCTACAATGAGCAGTTCTTC. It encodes CASSQDAGGPSYNEQFF.

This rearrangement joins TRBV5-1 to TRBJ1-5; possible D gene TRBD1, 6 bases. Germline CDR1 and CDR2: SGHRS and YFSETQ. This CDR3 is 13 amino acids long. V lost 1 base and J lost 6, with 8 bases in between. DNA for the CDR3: TGCGCCAGCAGCTTGTTGGGGGCTCAGCCCCAGCATTTT. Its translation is CASSLLGAQPQHF.

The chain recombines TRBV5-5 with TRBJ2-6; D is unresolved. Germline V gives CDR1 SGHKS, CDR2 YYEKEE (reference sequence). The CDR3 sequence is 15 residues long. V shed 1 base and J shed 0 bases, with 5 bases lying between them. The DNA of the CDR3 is TGTGCCAGCAGCTTGATTCGCTCTGGGGCCAACGTCCTGACTTTC. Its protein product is CASSLIRSGANVLTF.

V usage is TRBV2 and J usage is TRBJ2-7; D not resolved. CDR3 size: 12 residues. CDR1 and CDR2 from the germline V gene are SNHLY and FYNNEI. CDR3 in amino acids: CVKQKAAYEQYF. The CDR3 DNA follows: TGTGTCAAGCAGAAGGCGGCATACGAGCAGTACTTC.

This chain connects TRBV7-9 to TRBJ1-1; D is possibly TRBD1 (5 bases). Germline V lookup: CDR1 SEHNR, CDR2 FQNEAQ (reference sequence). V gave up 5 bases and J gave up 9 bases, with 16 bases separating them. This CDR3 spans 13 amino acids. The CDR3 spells CASSHVGTTKAFF. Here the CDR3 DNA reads TGTGCCAGCAGCCACGTGGGGACTACCAAAGCTTTCTTT.

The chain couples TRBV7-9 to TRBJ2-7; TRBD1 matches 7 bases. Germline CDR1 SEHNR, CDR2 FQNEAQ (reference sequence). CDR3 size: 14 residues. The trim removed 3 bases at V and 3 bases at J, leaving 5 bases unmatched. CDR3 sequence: CASSFKGAGYEQYF. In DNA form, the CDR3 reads TGTGCCAGCAGCTTTAAGGGGGCGGGCTACGAGCAGTACTTC.

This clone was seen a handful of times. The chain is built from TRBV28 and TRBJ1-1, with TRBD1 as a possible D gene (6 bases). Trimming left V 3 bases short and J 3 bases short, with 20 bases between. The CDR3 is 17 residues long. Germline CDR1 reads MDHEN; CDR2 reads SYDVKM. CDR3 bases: TGTGCCAGCAGTTTCCCCACTAGACAGGAAGAACACACTGAAGCTTTCTTT. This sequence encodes CASSFPTRQEEHTEAFF.